This TCR beta chain was recorded in a study of human T cells and chemical hapten exposure (dated by TCRdb to about 2021). General notes on the study: For sensitization, 2% DPC in acetone was applied to a 2 cm by 2 cm area of upper inner arm skin. Patch testing on the upper back used Finn chambers containing 0.01% DPC, with scoring done after 6 days according to International Contact Dermatitis Research Group standards. Throughout the study period of roughly 24 weeks, patients also received therapeutic DPC doses to the scalp every week. The study tracked peripheral blood TCR repertoire changes in vivo during primary and secondary sensitization to the hapten diphenylcyclopropenone (DPC) in alopecia patients. Libraries were combined into a pool for sequencing, and differences in TCR yield between samples came mainly from small differences in library volumes within the pool. The mostly female patient cohort included alopecia areata with under or over 50% scalp involvement, alopecia totalis and alopecia universalis. Blood samples were taken from patients before sensitization (week 0) and then at 2, 6 and about 24 weeks after DPC sensitization. Blood for TCR sequencing was provided by twenty-nine alopecia patients at one to four time points (pre-sensitization, 2, 6 and 24 weeks).

Trimming removed 3 bases from V and 0 bases from J; the gene matches leave 2 bases unexplained. From the cysteine through the phenylalanine, the CDR3 covers 15 amino acids. The retained sequence is limited to the CDR3, 45 bases, with the frame set at the first base. CDR1 and CDR2 are read off the germline V gene as ENHRY and SYGVKD. What this sample's time point label stands for: patch test 3, about 24 weeks after DPC sensitization. The treatment or condition label on this specimen signifies: therapeutic diphenylcyclopropenone sensitization with weekly scalp DPC. At each patch-test visit, blood was drawn before the patch test was applied. Patients were considered eligible if aged 18 to 70, diagnosed with alopecia and deemed suitable for DPC therapy, and patients were excluded if pregnant. Unfractionated whole blood was collected in Tempus Blood RNA tubes, and total RNA was extracted from that blood.

As regards this clonotype: Its antigen is not yet known. The sample holds no much larger clone one base away, and base qualities are not on file.

What the authors observed across the whole study: Expanded TCRs formed significantly more large CDR3 similarity clusters than pre-sensitization or healthy control sets, consistent with antigen-driven responses. No change with DPC sensitization was found in the number of TCRs above 1 in 1000 frequency, and no evidence of global repertoire structure alterations was found. After repeated subsampling, changes were observed in the strength of the expansion versus patch-test correlation and in the threshold at which the correlation became significant. Patch test score correlated positively with the number of PT1 expanded TCRs, reaching significance at thresholds 8, 16 and 32 but not at 4. Because all patients had alopecia, a presumed autoimmune disease, the immune response of the patients might differ from that of healthy individuals.

Libraries were prepared through RACE. Sequencing used a NextSeq 500. During library preparation, unique molecular identifiers were attached to individual cDNA molecules so that TCRs could be counted in a quantitative, reproducible way. Each blood RNA sample was used to sequence both TCR alpha and TCR beta chains. The authors' pipeline ran thus. A median of about 89,000 TCRs per sample was observed, with a range of about 20,000 to 750,000. V, J and CDR3 annotation of the TCR reads was carried out using the Decombinator software suite. Every sample was subsampled to the same number of TCRs (28,000) for the PS versus PT1 abundance plots. TCRs were defined as expanded if absent before sensitization and observed at least eight times at the 2-week time point. TCRdb applied fastp at Q25 and MiXCR to the public reads, then kept only in-frame beta chains. Merged by CDR3 protein, the rows form single entries marked with the most common genes and DNA. These V and J calls rely on TCRdb rather than the paper's analysis. Across this sample there are about 160,000 distinct CDR3 sequences, with roughly 25% seen only once. Of the sample, roughly 2% falls within the top ten clones.

The clonotype was recovered from a woman under 30 with alopecia areata. Some clones in this sample may be carry-over from other donors' samples. This sample comprised whole blood, obtained in connection with sensitization to the hapten diphenylcyclopropenone (DPC). The chain was built from TRBV10-3 and TRBJ1-5; 7 nucleotides in the junction match TRBD1. The nucleotides are TGTGCCATCAGTGAAACAGGGGATAGCAATCAGCCCCAGCATTTT. This translates into CAISETGDSNQPQHF.